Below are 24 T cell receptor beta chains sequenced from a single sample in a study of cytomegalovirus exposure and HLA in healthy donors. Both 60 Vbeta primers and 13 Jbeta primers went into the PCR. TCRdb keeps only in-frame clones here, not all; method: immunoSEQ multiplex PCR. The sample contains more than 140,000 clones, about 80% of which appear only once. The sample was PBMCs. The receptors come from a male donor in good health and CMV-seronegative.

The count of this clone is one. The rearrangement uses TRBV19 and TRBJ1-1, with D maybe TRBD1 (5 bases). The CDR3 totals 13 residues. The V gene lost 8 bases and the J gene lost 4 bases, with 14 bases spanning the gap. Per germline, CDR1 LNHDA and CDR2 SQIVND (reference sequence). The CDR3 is CASVSRVPTEAFF. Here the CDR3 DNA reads TGTGCCAGTGTATCCAGGGTGCCCACTGAAGCTTTCTTT.

This CDR3 reads CASSFRRALGDGYTF. The CDR3 DNA reads as TGTGCCAGCAGCTTTAGGAGGGCATTAGGGGATGGCTACACCTTC. The chain recombines TRBV7-2 with TRBJ1-2; maybe TRBD1 (5 bases). Per the germline V gene, CDR1 is SGHTA and CDR2 is FQGNSA. Trimming stripped 3 bases from V and 6 bases from J, with 17 bases between. This CDR3 has 15 residues. The full variable domain, its missing parts supplied by reference TRBV7-2 and TRBJ1-2, is GAGVSQSPSNKVTEKGKDVELRCDPISGHTALYWYRQSLGQGLEFLIYFQGNSAPDKSGLPSDRFSAERTGGSVSTLTIQRTQQEDSAVYLCASSFRRALGDGYTFGSGTRLTVV.

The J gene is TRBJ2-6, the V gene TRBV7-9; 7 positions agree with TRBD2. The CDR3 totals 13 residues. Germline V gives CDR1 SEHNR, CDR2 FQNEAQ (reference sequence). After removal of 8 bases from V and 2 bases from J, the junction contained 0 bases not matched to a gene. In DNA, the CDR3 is TGTGCCAGCGGGAGGGCTGGGGCCAACGTCCTGACTTTC. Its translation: CASGRAGANVLTF.

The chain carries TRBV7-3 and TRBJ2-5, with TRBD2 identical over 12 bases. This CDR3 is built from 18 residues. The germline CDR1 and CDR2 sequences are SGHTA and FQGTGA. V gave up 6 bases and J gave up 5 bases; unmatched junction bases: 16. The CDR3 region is CASSWGTTSGGLLETQYF. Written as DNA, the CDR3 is TGTGCCAGCAGTTGGGGGACGACTAGCGGGGGCCTTCTTGAGACCCAGTACTTC.

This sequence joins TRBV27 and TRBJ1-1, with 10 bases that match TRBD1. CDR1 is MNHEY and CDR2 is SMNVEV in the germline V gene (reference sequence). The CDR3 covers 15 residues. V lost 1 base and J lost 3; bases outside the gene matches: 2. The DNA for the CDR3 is TGTGCCAGCAGTTTATTGGGGACAGGGGACACTGAAGCTTTCTTT. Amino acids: CASSLLGTGDTEAFF.

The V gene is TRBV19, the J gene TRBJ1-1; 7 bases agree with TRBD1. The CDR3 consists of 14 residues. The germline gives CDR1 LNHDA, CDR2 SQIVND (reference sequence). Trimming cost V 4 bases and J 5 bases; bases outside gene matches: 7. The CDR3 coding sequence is TGTGCCAGTAGTACAACGACAGGGCGAACTGAAGCTTTCTTT. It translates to CASSTTTGRTEAFF.

CDR3 sequence reads: CASSLAGSTANYGYTF. The CDR3 DNA reads TGTGCCAGCAGCTTGGCAGGGTCTACAGCTAACTATGGCTACACCTTC. This chain links TRBV5-4 with TRBJ1-2, with D possibly being TRBD1 (5 bases). Germline CDR1 SGHNT, CDR2 YYREEE (reference sequence). Trimming took 0 bases from V and 0 from J, leaving 12 bases between them. The CDR3 extends over 16 amino acids. Full variable domain (rest looked up from reference TRBV5-4 and TRBJ1-2): ETGVTQSPTHLIKTRGQQVTLRCSSQSGHNTVSWYQQALGQGPQFIFQYYREEENGRGNFPPRFSGLQFPNYSSELNVNALELDDSALYLCASSLAGSTANYGYTFGSGTRLTVV.

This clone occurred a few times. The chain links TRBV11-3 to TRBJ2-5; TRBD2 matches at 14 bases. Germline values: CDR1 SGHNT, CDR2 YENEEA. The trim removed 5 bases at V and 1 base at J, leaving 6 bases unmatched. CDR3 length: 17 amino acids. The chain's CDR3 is CASSGGTSGSLQETQYF. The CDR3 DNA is TGTGCCAGCAGCGGGGGGACTAGCGGGAGCCTCCAAGAGACCCAGTACTTC.

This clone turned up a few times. CDR3 in amino acids: CASSVDTGVAGETQYF. CDR3 nucleotides: TGTGCCAGCAGCGTAGATACGGGAGTGGCGGGGGAGACCCAGTACTTC. The V call is TRBV9, the J call TRBJ2-5, with D tentatively TRBD2 (6 bases). Trimming left V 0 bases short and J 5 bases short, with 17 bases between. Germline V gene lookup returns CDR1 SGDLS and CDR2 YYNGEE. The CDR3 has 16 amino acids.

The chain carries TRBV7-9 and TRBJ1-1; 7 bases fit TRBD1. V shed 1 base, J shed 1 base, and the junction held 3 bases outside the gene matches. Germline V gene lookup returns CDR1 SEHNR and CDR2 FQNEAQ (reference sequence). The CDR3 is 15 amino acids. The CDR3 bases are TGTGCCAGCAGCTTAGAGGCAGGGGGGAACACTGAAGCTTTCTTT. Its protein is CASSLEAGGNTEAFF.

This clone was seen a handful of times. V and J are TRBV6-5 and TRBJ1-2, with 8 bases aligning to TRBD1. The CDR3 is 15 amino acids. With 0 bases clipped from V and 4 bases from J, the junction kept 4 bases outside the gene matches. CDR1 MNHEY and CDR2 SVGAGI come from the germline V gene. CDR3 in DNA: TGTGCCAGCAGTTACTCGTATACAGGGGGCTATGGCTACACCTTC. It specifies CASSYSYTGGYGYTF.

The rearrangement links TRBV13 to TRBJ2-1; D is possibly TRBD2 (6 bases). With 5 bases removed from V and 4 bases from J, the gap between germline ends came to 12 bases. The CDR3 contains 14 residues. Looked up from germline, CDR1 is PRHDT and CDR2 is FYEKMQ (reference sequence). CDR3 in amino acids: CASSPSGLYNEQFF. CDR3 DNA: TGTGCCAGCAGCCCCAGCGGGCTGTACAATGAGCAGTTCTTC.

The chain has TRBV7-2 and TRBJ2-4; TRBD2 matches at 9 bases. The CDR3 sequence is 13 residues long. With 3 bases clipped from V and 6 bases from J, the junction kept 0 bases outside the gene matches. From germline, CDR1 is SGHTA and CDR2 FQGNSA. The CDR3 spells CASSFSGGNIQYF. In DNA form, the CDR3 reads TGTGCCAGCAGCTTTAGCGGGGGAAACATTCAGTACTTC. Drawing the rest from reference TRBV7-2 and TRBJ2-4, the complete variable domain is GAGVSQSPSNKVTEKGKDVELRCDPISGHTALYWYRQSLGQGLEFLIYFQGNSAPDKSGLPSDRFSAERTGGSVSTLTIQRTQQEDSAVYLCASSFSGGNIQYFGAGTRLSVL.

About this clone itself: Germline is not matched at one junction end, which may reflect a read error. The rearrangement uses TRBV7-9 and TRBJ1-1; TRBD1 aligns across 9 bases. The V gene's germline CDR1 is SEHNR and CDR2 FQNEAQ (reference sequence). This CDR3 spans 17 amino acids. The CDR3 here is CSSRPRDRAQMNTEAFF. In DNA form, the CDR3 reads TGTTCCAGCAGACCACGGGACAGGGCCCAGATGAACACTGAAGCTTTCTTT.

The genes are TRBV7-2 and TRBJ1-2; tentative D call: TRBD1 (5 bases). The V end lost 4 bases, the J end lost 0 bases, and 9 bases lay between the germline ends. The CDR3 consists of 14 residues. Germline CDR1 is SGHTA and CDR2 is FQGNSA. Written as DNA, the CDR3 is TGTGCCAGCAGCTCTGACAGATCTAACTATGGCTACACCTTC. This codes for CASSSDRSNYGYTF.

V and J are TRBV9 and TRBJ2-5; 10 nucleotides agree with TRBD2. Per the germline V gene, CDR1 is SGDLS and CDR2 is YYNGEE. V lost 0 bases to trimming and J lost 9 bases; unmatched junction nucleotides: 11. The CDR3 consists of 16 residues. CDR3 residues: CASSVGGSGRNGAQYF. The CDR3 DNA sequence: TGTGCCAGCAGCGTAGGTGGTAGCGGGAGGAACGGGGCCCAGTACTTC.

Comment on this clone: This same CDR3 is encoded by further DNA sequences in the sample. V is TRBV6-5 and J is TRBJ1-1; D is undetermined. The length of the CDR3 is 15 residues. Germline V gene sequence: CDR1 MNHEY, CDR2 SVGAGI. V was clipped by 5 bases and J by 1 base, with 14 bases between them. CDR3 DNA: TGTGCCAGCAGTAAACGTGGGGAGGCGAACACTGAAGCTTTCTTT. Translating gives CASSKRGEANTEAFF.

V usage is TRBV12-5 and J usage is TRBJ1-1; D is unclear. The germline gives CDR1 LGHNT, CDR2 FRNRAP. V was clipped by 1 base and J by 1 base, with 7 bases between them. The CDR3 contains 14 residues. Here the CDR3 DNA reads TGTGCTAGTGGTTTGGGCGATAGGAACACTGAAGCTTTCTTT. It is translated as CASGLGDRNTEAFF.

The CDR3 here is CASSLVGGGGEQYF. DNA for the CDR3: TGCGCCAGCAGCCTCGTGGGGGGGGGTGGCGAGCAGTACTTC. The gene calls are TRBV4-3 and TRBJ2-7; 7 bases are a match to TRBD2. The CDR3 consists of 14 residues. Per germline, CDR1 LGHNA and CDR2 YSLEER. The junction had 9 bases not matched to a gene; V was cut back by 4 bases and J by 6 bases.

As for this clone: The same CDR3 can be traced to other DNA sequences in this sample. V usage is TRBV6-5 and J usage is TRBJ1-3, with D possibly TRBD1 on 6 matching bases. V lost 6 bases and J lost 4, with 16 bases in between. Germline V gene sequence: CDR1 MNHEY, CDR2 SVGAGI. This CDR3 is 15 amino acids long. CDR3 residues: CASSRETGGGNTIYF. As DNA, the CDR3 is TGTGCCAGCAGCAGGGAGACAGGCGGCGGAAACACCATATATTTT.

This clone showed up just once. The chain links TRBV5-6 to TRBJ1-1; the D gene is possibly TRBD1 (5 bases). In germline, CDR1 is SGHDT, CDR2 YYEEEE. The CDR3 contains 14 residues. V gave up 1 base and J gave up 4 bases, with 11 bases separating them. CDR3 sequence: CASSLSGSPTEAFF. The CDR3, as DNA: TGTGCCAGCAGCTTGTCAGGGTCTCCCACTGAAGCTTTCTTT. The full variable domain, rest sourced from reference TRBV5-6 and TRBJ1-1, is DAGVTQSPTHLIKTRGQQVTLRCSPKSGHDTVSWYQQALGQGPQFIFQYYEEEERQRGNFPDRFSGHQFPNYSSELNVNALLLGDSALYLCASSLSGSPTEAFFGQGTRLTVV.

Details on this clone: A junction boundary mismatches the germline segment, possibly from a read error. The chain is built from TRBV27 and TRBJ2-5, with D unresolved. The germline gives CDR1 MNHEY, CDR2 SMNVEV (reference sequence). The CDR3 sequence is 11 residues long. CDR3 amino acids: CASSDFLGLNF. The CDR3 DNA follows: TGTGCCAGCAGTGATTTTTTGGGCCTAAACTTC.

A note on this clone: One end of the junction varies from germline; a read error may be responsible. The CDR3 sequence: CASSYNQGLIF. The CDR3 DNA sequence: TGTGCCAGCAGTTATAATCAGGGGCTTATCTTT. The chain combines TRBV11-2 with TRBJ1-1; D is possibly TRBD1 (6 bases). Germline V gene sequence: CDR1 SGHAT, CDR2 FQNNGV. The CDR3 sequence is 11 residues long.

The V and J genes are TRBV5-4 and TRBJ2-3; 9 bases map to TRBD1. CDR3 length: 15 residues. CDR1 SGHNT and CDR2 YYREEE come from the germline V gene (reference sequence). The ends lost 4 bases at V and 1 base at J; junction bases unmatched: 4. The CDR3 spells CASSPGQGRTDTQYF. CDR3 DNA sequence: TGTGCCAGCAGCCCGGGACAGGGCCGCACAGATACGCAGTATTTT.